The rows below give T cell receptor beta chains drawn from one sample of a study of regulatory T cells in long-lasting Graves disease. MiXCR, applied by TCRdb to the multiplex PCR reads, yields one record per CDR3 protein. There are some 600,000 distinct CDR3 sequences in the sample; around 15% occur only once, and around 11% lies in the top ten. These data are also associated with another study on T cells in Graves' hyperthyroidism and ophthalmopathy.

This specimen consisted of peripheral blood mononuclear cells (PBMCs), obtained at new diagnosis, from a patient treated with antithyroid drugs. Receptor source: a man between 18 and 29 years old with Graves disease. CDR3s include the opening cysteine and the closing phenylalanine or tryptophan. The order of the fields is clone size, V gene, J gene, D gene, CDR3 DNA, CDR3 protein. A D gene is named only where the DNA matches it firmly. Size values are once, few and many counts, or a class for expanded clones, and some rows have none.

clone size: many; V gene: TRBV11-2; J gene: TRBJ2-3; D gene: TRBD2; CDR3 DNA: TGTGCCAGCAGCTTAAGGCTAGCGGACACAGATACGCAGTATTTT; CDR3 protein: CASSLRLADTDTQYF
clone size: NA; V gene: TRBV20-1; J gene: TRBJ2-5; D gene: NA; CDR3 DNA: TGCAGTGCTTCCGATTTCCACAGCCAAGAGACCCAGTACTTC; CDR3 protein: CSASDFHSQETQYF
clone size: many; V gene: TRBV6-1; J gene: TRBJ2-2; D gene: TRBD2; CDR3 DNA: TGTGCCAGCAGTCTAGCGGGAGTTACCGGGGAGCTGTTTTTT; CDR3 protein: CASSLAGVTGELFF
clone size: NA; V gene: TRBV7-2; J gene: TRBJ1-5; D gene: NA; CDR3 DNA: TGTGCCAGCAGCTTAGGGGCGGGGAGGCAGCCCCAGCATTTT; CDR3 protein: CASSLGAGRQPQHF
clone size: few; V gene: TRBV15; J gene: TRBJ2-7; D gene: TRBD1; CDR3 DNA: TGTGCCACCAGAAGGACAGGGTCCTACGAGCAGTACTTC; CDR3 protein: CATRRTGSYEQYF
clone size: NA; V gene: TRBV6-5; J gene: TRBJ1-5; D gene: NA; CDR3 DNA: TGTGCCGGCAGTTACCAGGCGATCGGGGCCAACAATCAGCCCCAGCATTTT; CDR3 protein: CAGSYQAIGANNQPQHF
clone size: NA; V gene: TRBV28; J gene: TRBJ2-3; D gene: TRBD1; CDR3 DNA: TGTGCCAGCAGTCCATACCGGGACAGGGCCCTCTCGCAGTATTTT; CDR3 protein: CASSPYRDRALSQYF
clone size: many; V gene: TRBV7-9; J gene: TRBJ2-5; D gene: NA; CDR3 DNA: TGTGCCAGCAGCTTAGTACAGGCGGAAGAGACCCAGTACTTC; CDR3 protein: CASSLVQAEETQYF
clone size: NA; V gene: TRBV9; J gene: TRBJ2-1; D gene: NA; CDR3 DNA: TGTGCCAGCAGCGCCGACAGTTTTTACAATGAGCAGTTCTTC; CDR3 protein: CASSADSFYNEQFF
clone size: few; V gene: TRBV25-1; J gene: TRBJ2-5; D gene: NA; CDR3 DNA: TGTGCCATCGACGGTGGGCAAGAGACCCAGTACTTC; CDR3 protein: CAIDGGQETQYF
clone size: NA; V gene: TRBV6-1; J gene: TRBJ2-1; D gene: NA; CDR3 DNA: TGTGCCATTGGGGCCTCCCTGCAGTTCTTC; CDR3 protein: CAIGASLQFF
clone size: few; V gene: TRBV5-6; J gene: TRBJ2-3; D gene: NA; CDR3 DNA: TGTGCCAGCAGCCTCGCTACACTCACAGATACGCAGTATTTT; CDR3 protein: CASSLATLTDTQYF
clone size: many; V gene: TRBV3-1; J gene: TRBJ1-1; D gene: NA; CDR3 DNA: TGTGCCAGCAGCCAGCGCCAGGCGAACACTGAAGCTTTCTTT; CDR3 protein: CASSQRQANTEAFF
clone size: few; V gene: TRBV4-2; J gene: TRBJ2-7; D gene: NA; CDR3 DNA: TGTGCCAGCAGCCAAGATCACCTGGACTACGAGCAGTACTTC; CDR3 protein: CASSQDHLDYEQYF
clone size: NA; V gene: TRBV10-3; J gene: TRBJ2-7; D gene: NA; CDR3 DNA: TGTGCCATCAGTGGGACAGATTCCTACGAGCAGTGCTTC; CDR3 protein: CAISGTDSYEQCF
clone size: NA; V gene: TRBV4-1; J gene: TRBJ1-4; D gene: NA; CDR3 DNA: TGCGCCAGCAGCCCTAACACAGGGCTCGAGGGGAAACTGTTTTTT; CDR3 protein: CASSPNTGLEGKLFF
clone size: NA; V gene: TRBV5-1; J gene: TRBJ2-6; D gene: NA; CDR3 DNA: TGTGCCAGCAGCCCTGACGGTCAGGGCTCTGGGGCCAACGTCCTGACTTTC; CDR3 protein: CASSPDGQGSGANVLTF
clone size: many; V gene: TRBV28; J gene: TRBJ2-7; D gene: TRBD2; CDR3 DNA: TGTGCCAGCAGGGGGAGGGCGGGGACTAGCGATTACTTCGCCGCTTTC; CDR3 protein: CASRGRAGTSDYFAAF
clone size: many; V gene: TRBV5-1; J gene: TRBJ1-1; D gene: NA; CDR3 DNA: TGTGCCAGCAGCTTGGAGTATAACACTGAAGCTTTCTTT; CDR3 protein: CASSLEYNTEAFF
clone size: NA; V gene: TRBV13; J gene: TRBJ1-4; D gene: TRBD1; CDR3 DNA: TGTGCCAGCAGCTTAGGGATGACAGGGGTTCGGGAAAAACTGTTTTTT; CDR3 protein: CASSLGMTGVREKLFF
clone size: few; V gene: TRBV7-3; J gene: TRBJ2-3; D gene: NA; CDR3 DNA: TGTGCCAGCAGCTCCCACACGGCACGACCTAATACGCAGTATTTT; CDR3 protein: CASSSHTARPNTQYF
clone size: few; V gene: TRBV5-1; J gene: TRBJ2-3; D gene: TRBD2; CDR3 DNA: TGCGCCAGCAGCCCAGCACTAGCGGGAGGGCCCTCGACAGATACGCAGTATTTT; CDR3 protein: CASSPALAGGPSTDTQYF
clone size: many; V gene: TRBV7-3; J gene: TRBJ2-3; D gene: NA; CDR3 DNA: TGTGCCAGCAGCCCCCATACCACAGATACGCAGTATTTT; CDR3 protein: CASSPHTTDTQYF
clone size: few; V gene: TRBV3-1; J gene: TRBJ1-3; D gene: NA; CDR3 DNA: TGTGCCAGCAGCCAAGACGGGGTTCGGGGAAACACCATATATTTT; CDR3 protein: CASSQDGVRGNTIYF
clone size: few; V gene: TRBV15; J gene: TRBJ1-4; D gene: NA; CDR3 DNA: TGTGCCACCAGCAGTCCAGGCGGAGAAAAACTGTTTTTT; CDR3 protein: CATSSPGGEKLFF
clone size: NA; V gene: TRBV19; J gene: TRBJ1-5; D gene: NA; CDR3 DNA: TGTGCCGGCCGCATTCCCACAGGGAGGCATAGCAATCAGCCCCAGCATTTT; CDR3 protein: CAGRIPTGRHSNQPQHF
clone size: few; V gene: TRBV27; J gene: TRBJ2-1; D gene: NA; CDR3 DNA: TGTGCCAGCCTAGGGCCTTCCTACAATGAGCAGTTCTTC; CDR3 protein: CASLGPSYNEQFF
clone size: few; V gene: TRBV18; J gene: TRBJ2-7; D gene: NA; CDR3 DNA: TGTGCCAGCTCATCACGGGGAGAGGGGTACGAGCAGTACTTC; CDR3 protein: CASSSRGEGYEQYF
clone size: few; V gene: TRBV25-1; J gene: TRBJ2-5; D gene: TRBD1; CDR3 DNA: TGTGCCAGTACGACTACAGGGGGCGAAGAGACCCAGTACTTC; CDR3 protein: CASTTTGGEETQYF
clone size: NA; V gene: TRBV20-1; J gene: TRBJ2-1; D gene: NA; CDR3 DNA: TGCAGTGCTAGTATTCTCGCTGCCTACAATGAGCAGTTCTTC; CDR3 protein: CSASILAAYNEQFF
clone size: many; V gene: TRBV24-1; J gene: TRBJ2-7; D gene: NA; CDR3 DNA: TGTGCCACCTGGGGACTCTACGAGCAGTACTTC; CDR3 protein: CATWGLYEQYF
clone size: NA; V gene: TRBV28; J gene: TRBJ2-2; D gene: NA; CDR3 DNA: TGTGCCAGCAGTTTTCCAAGCGTATTGAACACCGGGGAGCTGTTTTTT; CDR3 protein: CASSFPSVLNTGELFF
clone size: many; V gene: TRBV27; J gene: TRBJ2-1; D gene: NA; CDR3 DNA: TGTGCCAGCAGTCAACCCGCGGGGGCTTACCGCGGATCGAACTACAATGAGCAGTTCTTC; CDR3 protein: CASSQPAGAYRGSNYNEQFF
clone size: NA; V gene: TRBV9; J gene: TRBJ2-3; D gene: NA; CDR3 DNA: TGTGCCAGCAGCGCCGGGACGCGGGTCGATACGCAGTATTTT; CDR3 protein: CASSAGTRVDTQYF
clone size: few; V gene: TRBV5-1; J gene: TRBJ1-2; D gene: TRBD1; CDR3 DNA: TGCGCCAGCAGCTTGGAGGGACAGGGGATAGATGGCTACACCTTC; CDR3 protein: CASSLEGQGIDGYTF
clone size: NA; V gene: TRBV15; J gene: TRBJ2-1; D gene: TRBD2; CDR3 DNA: TGTGCCACCAGCAGTGGGACTAGCGGGAGAACATACAATGAGCAGTTCTTC; CDR3 protein: CATSSGTSGRTYNEQFF
clone size: few; V gene: TRBV5-1; J gene: TRBJ1-3; D gene: NA; CDR3 DNA: TGCGCCAGCAGCCCAACCGGTGGGACTGGAAACACCATATATTTT; CDR3 protein: CASSPTGGTGNTIYF
clone size: many; V gene: TRBV3-1; J gene: TRBJ1-4; D gene: NA; CDR3 DNA: TGTGCCAGCCGGCGGGCCTATGAAAAACTGTTTTTT; CDR3 protein: CASRRAYEKLFF
clone size: once; V gene: TRBV28; J gene: TRBJ1-6; D gene: NA; CDR3 DNA: TGTGCCAGCAGTTTGCCCCCGGGGGATTTCTCCTATAATTCACCCCTCCACTTT; CDR3 protein: CASSLPPGDFSYNSPLHF
clone size: NA; V gene: TRBV19; J gene: TRBJ2-6; D gene: NA; CDR3 DNA: TGTGCCAGTAGTATAAAGAGCTCTGGGGCCAACGTCCTGATTTTC; CDR3 protein: CASSIKSSGANVLIF
clone size: many; V gene: TRBV27; J gene: TRBJ1-1; D gene: NA; CDR3 DNA: TGTGCCAGTCGGGGGGGCGCGGGCACTGAAGCTTTCTTT; CDR3 protein: CASRGGAGTEAFF
clone size: many; V gene: TRBV12-3/TRBV12-4; J gene: TRBJ1-2; D gene: NA; CDR3 DNA: TGTGCCAGCAGTCCGGGGATCGCTGGCTACACCTTC; CDR3 protein: CASSPGIAGYTF